This TCR beta chain emerged from a study of cytotoxic CD8 clonotypes in ibrutinib-treated CLL. V lost 7 bases to trimming and J lost 5 bases, with 9 bases between them. The CDR3 contains 12 residues. CDR1 and CDR2 from the germline V gene are MNHNS and SASEGT. About this clone: Its antigen is not identified. Distinct nucleotide sequences in the sample also encode this CDR3.

Repertoires were generated with immunoSEQ multiplex PCR, while TCRdb's copy carries only in-frame clones and drops some. The profile shows 35,000 to 50,000 clones, 60% to 80% of them singletons. Regarding the study as a whole: Public clonotypes, an uncommon group, contracted or remained stable on treatment.

This chain joins TRBV6-1 and TRBJ2-1; D is undetermined. The sample consisted of PBMCs, taken after 12 months of ibrutinib treatment. The sequence was obtained from a human donor with chronic lymphocytic leukemia. The CDR3, as DNA: TGTGCCAGCACCCTCCTTAACAATGAGCAGTTCTTC. This gives the protein CASTLLNNEQFF.